The entry below describes one T cell receptor (beta chain). Its antigen is not identified. The data were taken from a study of cytomegalovirus exposure and HLA in healthy donors. The trim removed 3 bases at V and 5 bases at J, leaving 7 bases unmatched. CDR1 is MDHEN, CDR2 SYDVKM, per germline. The CDR3 is 15 residues long. Donors in the study were healthy people who gave bone marrow. The PCR had 60 Vbeta and 13 Jbeta primers. The protocol was immunoSEQ multiplex PCR, while the TCRdb copy is restricted to in-frame clones and leaves out a portion. The sample shows around 300,000 clones, about 66% of them seen only once. Study-level points and caveats: In vitro experiments confirmed that three CMV-associated chains were specific for CMV antigens. Among TCR beta chains, those listed as cytomegalovirus-associated numbered about 150.

The sequence was collected from a female donor in good health and CMV-seronegative. This chain links TRBV28 with TRBJ2-3; TRBD1 matches at 8 bases. What was sequenced was PBMCs. The CDR3 sequence: CASSFLGQEGDTQYF. The CDR3 nucleotides are TGTGCCAGCAGTTTTTTGGGACAGGAGGGAGATACGCAGTATTTT.